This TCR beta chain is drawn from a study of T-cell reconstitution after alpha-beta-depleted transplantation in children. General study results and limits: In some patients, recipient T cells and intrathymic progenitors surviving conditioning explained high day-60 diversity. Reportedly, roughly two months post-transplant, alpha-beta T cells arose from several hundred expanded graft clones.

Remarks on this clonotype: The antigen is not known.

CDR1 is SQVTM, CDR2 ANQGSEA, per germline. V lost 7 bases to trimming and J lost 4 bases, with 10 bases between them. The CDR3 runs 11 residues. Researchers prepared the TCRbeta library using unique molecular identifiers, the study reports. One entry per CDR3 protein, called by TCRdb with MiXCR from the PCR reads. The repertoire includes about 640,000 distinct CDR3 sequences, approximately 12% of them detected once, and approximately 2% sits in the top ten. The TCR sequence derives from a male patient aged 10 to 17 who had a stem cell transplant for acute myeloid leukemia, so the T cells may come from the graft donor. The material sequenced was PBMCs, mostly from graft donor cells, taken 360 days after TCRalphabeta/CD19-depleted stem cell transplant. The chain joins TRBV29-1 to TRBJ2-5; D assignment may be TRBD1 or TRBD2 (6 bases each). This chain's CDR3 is CSGKGGETQYF. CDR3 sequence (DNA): TGCAGCGGTAAGGGGGGAGAGACCCAGTACTTC.